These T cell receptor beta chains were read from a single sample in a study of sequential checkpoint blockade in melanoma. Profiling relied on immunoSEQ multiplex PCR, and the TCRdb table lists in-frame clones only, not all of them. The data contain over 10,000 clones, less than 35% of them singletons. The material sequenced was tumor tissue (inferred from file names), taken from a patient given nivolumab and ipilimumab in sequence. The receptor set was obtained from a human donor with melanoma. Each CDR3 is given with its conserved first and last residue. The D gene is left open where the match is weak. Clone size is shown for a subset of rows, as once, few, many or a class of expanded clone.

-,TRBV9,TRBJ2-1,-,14,TGTGCCAGCAGCGTAGCGATGGACTACAATGAGCAGTTCTTC,CASSVAMDYNEQFF
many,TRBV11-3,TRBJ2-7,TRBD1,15,TGTGCCAGCAGCCCGAAACAGGGGAGCTCCTACGAGCAGTACTTC,CASSPKQGSSYEQYF
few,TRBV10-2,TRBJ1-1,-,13,TGCGCCAGCAGTGAGGGGGGGGACACTGAAGCTTTCTTT,CASSEGGDTEAFF
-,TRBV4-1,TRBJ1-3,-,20,TGCGCCAGCAGCCAAGATTTTTGGGGGTCACAGGGATGGTATGGAAACACCATATATTTT,CASSQDFWGSQGWYGNTIYF
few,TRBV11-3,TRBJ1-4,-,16,TGTGCCAGCAGCTTAGGGGACGGATCAACTAATGAAAAACTGTTTTTT,CASSLGDGSTNEKLFF
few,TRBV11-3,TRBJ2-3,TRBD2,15,TGTGCCAGCAGCCAGGGACTAGCGGGATCAGATACGCAGTATTTT,CASSQGLAGSDTQYF
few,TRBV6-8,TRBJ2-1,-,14,TGTGCCAGTACTTTAGGAGGTACCTACAATGAGCAGTTCTTC,CASTLGGTYNEQFF
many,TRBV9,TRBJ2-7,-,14,TGTGCCAGCATGTTGTCGGGATTCTCCTACGAGCAGTACTTC,CASMLSGFSYEQYF
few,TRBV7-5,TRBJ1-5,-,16,TGTGCCAGCAGCTTAACGGGGGCAGGGCTAGATCAGCCCCAGCATTTT,CASSLTGAGLDQPQHF
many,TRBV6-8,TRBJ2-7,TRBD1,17,TGTGCCAGCAAACCTTTCCCGACAGGGTCAAGCTCCTACGAGCAGTACTTC,CASKPFPTGSSSYEQYF
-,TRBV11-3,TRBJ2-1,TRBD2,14,TGTGCCAGCAGGAACGGACTAGCGGGAAGTGAGCAGTTCTTC,CASRNGLAGSEQFF
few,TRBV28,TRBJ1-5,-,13,TGTGCCAGCAGTTGGCTCACCGATCAGCCCCAGCATTTT,CASSWLTDQPQHF
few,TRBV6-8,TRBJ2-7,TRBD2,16,TGTGCCATCAGTGGTGGGGCTAGCGGGGGACCGTACGAGCAGTACTTC,CAISGGASGGPYEQYF
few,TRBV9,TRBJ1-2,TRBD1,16,TGTGCCAGCAGCGCACCTCACAGGGGGCCTAACTATGGCTACACCTTC,CASSAPHRGPNYGYTF
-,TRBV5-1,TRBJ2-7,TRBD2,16,TGCGCCAGCAGCTCGACGACCGGGACTAGCCTAGACGAGCAGTACTTC,CASSSTTGTSLDEQYF
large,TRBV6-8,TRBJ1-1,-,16,TGTGCCAGCAGTAATACCTGGACAGAGATGAACACTGAAGCTTTCTTT,CASSNTWTEMNTEAFF
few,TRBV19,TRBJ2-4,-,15,TGTGCCAGTAGTATCGCTGAAGGGTTCGGAAACATTCAGTACTTC,CASSIAEGFGNIQYF
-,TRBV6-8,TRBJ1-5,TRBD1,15,TGTGCCAGCAGTTGGACCCAGGGGGCCCATCAGCCCCAGCATTTT,CASSWTQGAHQPQHF
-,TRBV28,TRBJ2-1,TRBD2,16,TGTGCCAGCAGTTTGGGGACTAGCGGATCCTACAATGAGCAGTTCTTC,CASSLGTSGSYNEQFF
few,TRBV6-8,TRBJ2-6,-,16,TGTGCCATCAGTGGGCCGCTGGGGTCTGGGGCCAACGTCCTGACTTTC,CAISGPLGSGANVLTF
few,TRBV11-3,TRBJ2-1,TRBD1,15,TGTGCCAGCAGCTTAGGACAGGGGATACGGAATGAGCAGTTCTTC,CASSLGQGIRNEQFF
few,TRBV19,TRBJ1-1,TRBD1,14,TGTGCCAGTAGTATGGCCAGGGGGGGAACTGAAGCTTTCTTT,CASSMARGGTEAFF
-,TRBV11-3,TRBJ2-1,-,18,TGTGCCAGCAGCCCCCCTAAGGGGGAGTGGAGCTCCTACAATGAGCAGTTCTTC,CASSPPKGEWSSYNEQFF
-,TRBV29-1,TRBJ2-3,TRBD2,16,TGCAGCGTTGACGGACTAGCGGGAGGGAGCACAGATACGCAGTATTTT,CSVDGLAGGSTDTQYF
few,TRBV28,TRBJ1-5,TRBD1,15,TGTGCCAGCAGACAGGGGGCGCGGGGCAATCAGCCCCAGCATTTT,CASRQGARGNQPQHF
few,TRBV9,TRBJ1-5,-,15,TGTGCCAGCAGCGAGGGGACGATTAGCAATCAGCCCCAGCATTTT,CASSEGTISNQPQHF
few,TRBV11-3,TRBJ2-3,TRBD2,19,TGTGCCAGCAGCCTGCCCGTAGTAAGCGGGAGTTTCGTGAAGAATACGCAGTATTTT,CASSLPVVSGSFVKNTQYF
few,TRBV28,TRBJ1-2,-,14,TGTGCCAGCTCCAATCCCGGGACAAGCTATGGCTACACCTTC,CASSNPGTSYGYTF